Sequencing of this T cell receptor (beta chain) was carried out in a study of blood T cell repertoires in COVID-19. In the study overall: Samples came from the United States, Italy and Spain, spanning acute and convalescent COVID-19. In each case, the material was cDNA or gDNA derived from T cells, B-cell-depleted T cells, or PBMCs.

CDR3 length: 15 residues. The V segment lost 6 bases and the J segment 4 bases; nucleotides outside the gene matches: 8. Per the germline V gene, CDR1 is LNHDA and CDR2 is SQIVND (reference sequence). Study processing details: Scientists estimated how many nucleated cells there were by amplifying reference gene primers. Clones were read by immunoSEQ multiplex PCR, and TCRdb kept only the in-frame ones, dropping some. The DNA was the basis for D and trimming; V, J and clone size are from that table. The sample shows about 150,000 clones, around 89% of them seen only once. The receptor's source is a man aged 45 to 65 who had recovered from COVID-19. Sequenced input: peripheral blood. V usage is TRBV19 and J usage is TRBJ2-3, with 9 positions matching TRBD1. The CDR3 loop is CASSPGQGRPDTQYF. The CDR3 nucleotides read TGTGCCAGTAGCCCGGGACAGGGAAGACCAGATACGCAGTATTTT.